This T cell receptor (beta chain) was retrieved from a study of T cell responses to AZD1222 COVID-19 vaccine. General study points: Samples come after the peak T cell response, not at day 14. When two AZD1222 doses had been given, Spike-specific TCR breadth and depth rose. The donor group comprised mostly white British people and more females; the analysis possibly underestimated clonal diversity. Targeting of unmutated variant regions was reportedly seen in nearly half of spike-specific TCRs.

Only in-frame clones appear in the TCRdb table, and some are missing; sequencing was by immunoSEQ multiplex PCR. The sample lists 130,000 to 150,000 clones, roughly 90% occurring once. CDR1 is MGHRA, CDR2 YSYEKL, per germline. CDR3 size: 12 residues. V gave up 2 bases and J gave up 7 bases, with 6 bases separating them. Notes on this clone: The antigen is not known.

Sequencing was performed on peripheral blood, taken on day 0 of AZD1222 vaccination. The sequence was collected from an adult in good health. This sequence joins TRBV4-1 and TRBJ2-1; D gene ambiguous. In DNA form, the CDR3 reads TGCGCCAGCAGCCAACTCGTTAATGAGCAGTTCTTC. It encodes CASSQLVNEQFF.